This T cell receptor (beta chain) comes out of a study of T cells after yellow fever vaccination. For the study at large: Low-cell-number fractions were prepared with SMART-Seq v4 Ultra Low Input. The study's findings and limits: Some clonotypes were seen in both the CD4 and the CD8 compartments. These made up a small share and likely arose from convergent recombination. Peaking faster, on day 5 versus 15, the secondary response was nonetheless weaker.

Trimming stripped 1 base from V and 2 bases from J, with 12 bases between. This CDR3 is built from 15 residues. Germline assignment: CDR1 SGDLS and CDR2 YYNGEE. TCRdb reprocessed the 5' RACE reads with MiXCR, giving one entry per CDR3 protein. In the table there are some 200,000 distinct CDR3 sequences, 3% to 3.5% of which are singletons. Concerning this clonotype itself: Its antigen is unidentified.

This receptor was obtained from a man aged 18 to 30 who received the YFV17D yellow fever vaccine. The specimen comprised CD4+ T cells sorted from PBMCs, sampled 10 days after the yellow fever booster vaccination. The rearrangement uses TRBV9 and TRBJ2-5, with D possibly being TRBD1 or TRBD2 (5 bases each). CDR3 sequence (DNA): TGTGCCAGCAGCGTACGCCCGGGGCGGCAAGAGACCCAGTACTTC. Translation: CASSVRPGRQETQYF. The variable domain in full, with the rest retrieved from reference TRBV9 and TRBJ2-5, is DSGVTQTPKHLITATGQRVTLRCSPRSGDLSVYWYQQSLDQGLQFLIQYYNGEERAKGNILERFSAQQFPDLHSELNLSSLELGDSALYFCASSVRPGRQETQYFGPGTRLLVL.